The rows below give T cell receptor beta chains drawn from one sample of a study of blood T cell repertoires in COVID-19. This table comes from immunoSEQ multiplex PCR, and its TCRdb copy is limited to in-frame clones, with some not included. This sample has about 120,000 clones, with roughly 88% found just once. Material: peripheral blood. The receptor source for this set is a man aged 35-49 years with acute or convalescent COVID-19. The CDR3 runs from the conserved cysteine through the conserved F or W. Clone size is shown for a subset of rows, as once, few, many or a class of expanded clone.

15	.	TRBV5-1	TRBJ1-2	CASSLVRVGNYGYTF
12	.	TRBV30	TRBJ1-2	CAWSVFSGGYTF
16	.	TRBV19	TRBJ2-2	CASSRRQGADTGELFF
18	.	TRBV6-2/TRBV6-3	TRBJ1-6	CASSPRQGLSSYNSPLHF
11	.	TRBV27	TRBJ2-5	CASSLAGTQYF
10	.	TRBV19	TRBJ1-2	CASGVDGYTF
15	.	TRBV19	TRBJ2-5	CASRASGMGMETQYF
11	.	TRBV29-1	TRBJ1-2	CSVVAGGGYTF
15	once	TRBV30	TRBJ1-5	CAWSTGDYSNQPQHF
14	.	TRBV3-1/TRBV3-2	TRBJ1-2	CASSQERRNYGYTF
13	.	TRBV6-5	TRBJ2-7	CASRVSGVYEQYF
16	.	TRBV5-1	TRBJ2-5	CASSYRDRRYQETQYF
17	.	TRBV18	TRBJ1-4	CASSPPGQGPTNEKLFF
13	once	TRBV25-1	TRBJ2-7	CASSLRQGHEQYF
13	once	TRBV5-6	TRBJ2-5	CASSLGQRKTQYF
15	.	TRBV9	TRBJ1-6	CASSDGQVRGSPLHF
15	.	TRBV9	TRBJ1-1	CASSGTWGADTEAFF
16	.	TRBV16	TRBJ2-1	CASSLSPGLATNEQFF
14	.	TRBV10-3	TRBJ2-3	CAISSGAGTDTQYF
15	.	TRBV5-4	TRBJ2-1	CASSQDRGSYNEQFF
15	few	TRBV4-2	TRBJ1-5	CASSQARDDNQPQHF
16	.	TRBV4-2	TRBJ1-2	CASSDGGRFVNYGYTF
16	.	TRBV5-4	TRBJ2-7	CASSKRDGGSSYEQYF
15	.	TRBV4-1	TRBJ1-4	CASSQDGWTVEKLFF
13	.	TRBV10-3	TRBJ2-3	CATRDSSTDTQYF
16	.	TRBV30	TRBJ2-1	CAWAEASGSSYNEQFF
11	.	TRBV12-3/TRBV12-4	TRBJ1-1	CASRRDRKAFF
14	.	TRBV6-2/TRBV6-3	TRBJ1-2	CASSYLTPNYGYTF
16	.	TRBV12-5	TRBJ1-2	CASGFEKTPPRDGYTF
11	.	TRBV19	TRBJ1-1	CASRERTEAFF
15	once	TRBV30	TRBJ1-2	CAWSKARGVGYGYTF
15	.	TRBV18	TRBJ2-1	CASSPLEGARNEQFF
16	.	TRBV9	TRBJ2-1	CASSPSGSGSSREQFF
13	.	TRBV5-1	TRBJ1-1	CASSTGQDTEAFF
17	.	TRBV10-3	TRBJ1-3	CAISAPTPGATGNTIYF
16	.	TRBV5-5	TRBJ2-7	CASSLAGQVSSYEQYF
12	few	TRBV5-4	TRBJ2-7	CASRDSSYEQYF
14	once	TRBV18	TRBJ1-2	CASSPGDRSYGYTF
13	.	TRBV7-8	TRBJ1-1	CASSLRGNTEAFF
14	.	TRBV5-6	TRBJ2-7	CASSLVQRGLEQYF
18	.	TRBV3-1/TRBV3-2	TRBJ2-2	CASSLAGTSGRVTGELFF
15	.	TRBV21-1	TRBJ1-1	CASSKGGVLNTEAFF
13	.	TRBV7-8	TRBJ1-2	CATSPGGSSGYTF
15	.	TRBV4-3	TRBJ1-5	CASSQDPSGDQPQHF
13	.	TRBV28	TRBJ1-1	CASRHQGYTEAFF
18	.	TRBV27	TRBJ1-5	CASTPRGQGRNSNQPQHF
16	.	TRBV2	TRBJ2-4	CATRGLAGGPGNIQYF
16	.	TRBV7-9	TRBJ2-7	CASSLGGTGQDYEQYF